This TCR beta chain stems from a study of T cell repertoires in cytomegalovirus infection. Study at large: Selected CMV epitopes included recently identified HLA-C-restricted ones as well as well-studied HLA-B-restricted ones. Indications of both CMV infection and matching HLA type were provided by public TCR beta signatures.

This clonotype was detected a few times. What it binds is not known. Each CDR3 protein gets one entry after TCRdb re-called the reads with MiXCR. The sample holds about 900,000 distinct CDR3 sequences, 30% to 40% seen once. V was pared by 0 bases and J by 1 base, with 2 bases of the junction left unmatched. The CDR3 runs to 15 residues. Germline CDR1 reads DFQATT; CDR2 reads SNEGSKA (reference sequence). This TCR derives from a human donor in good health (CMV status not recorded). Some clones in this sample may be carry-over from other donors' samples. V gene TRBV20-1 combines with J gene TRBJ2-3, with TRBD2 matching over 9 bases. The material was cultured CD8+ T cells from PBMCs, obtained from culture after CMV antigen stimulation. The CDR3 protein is CSARDPSGGTDTQYF. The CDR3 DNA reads TGCAGTGCTAGAGACCCTAGCGGGGGCACAGATACGCAGTATTTT.